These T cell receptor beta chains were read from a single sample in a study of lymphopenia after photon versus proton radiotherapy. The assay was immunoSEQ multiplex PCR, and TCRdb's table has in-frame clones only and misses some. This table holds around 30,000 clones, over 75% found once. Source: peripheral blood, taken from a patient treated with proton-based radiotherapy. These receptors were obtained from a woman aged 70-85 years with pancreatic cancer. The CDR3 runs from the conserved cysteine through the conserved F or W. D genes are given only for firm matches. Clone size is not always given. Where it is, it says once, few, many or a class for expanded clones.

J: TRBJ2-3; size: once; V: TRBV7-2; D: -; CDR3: CASSPGADTQYF; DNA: TGTGCCAGCAGCCCGGGAGCAGATACGCAGTATTTT
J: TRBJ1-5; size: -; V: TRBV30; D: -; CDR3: CAWSVTGDQPQHF; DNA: TGTGCCTGGAGTGTAACGGGGGATCAGCCCCAGCATTTT
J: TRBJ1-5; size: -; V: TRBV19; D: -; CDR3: CASKMVPGTQPQHF; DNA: TGTGCCAGTAAAATGGTCCCGGGAACTCAGCCCCAGCATTTT
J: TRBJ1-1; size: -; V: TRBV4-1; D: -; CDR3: CASSQEVGLLNTEAFF; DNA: TGCGCCAGCAGCCAAGAAGTAGGACTCCTCAACACTGAAGCTTTCTTT
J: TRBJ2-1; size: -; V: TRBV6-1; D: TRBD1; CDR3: CASSGQGSSPYNEQFF; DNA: TGTGCCAGCAGTGGACAGGGATCTTCCCCTTACAATGAGCAGTTCTTC
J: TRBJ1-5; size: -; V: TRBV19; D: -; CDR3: CASSKAQGNQPQHF; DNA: TGTGCCAGTAGTAAGGCACAGGGCAATCAGCCCCAGCATTTT
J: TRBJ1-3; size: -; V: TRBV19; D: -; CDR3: CASIDNYSGNTIYF; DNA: TGTGCCAGTATTGACAACTACTCTGGAAACACCATATATTTT
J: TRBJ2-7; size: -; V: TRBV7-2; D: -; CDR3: CASGGRNFYEQYF; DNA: TGTGCCAGTGGGGGCAGAAACTTTTACGAGCAGTACTTC
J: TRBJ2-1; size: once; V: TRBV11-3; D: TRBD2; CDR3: CASSLGFRTSGISSYNEQFF; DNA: TGTGCCAGCAGCTTAGGTTTTCGGACTAGCGGGATCAGCTCCTACAATGAGCAGTTCTTC
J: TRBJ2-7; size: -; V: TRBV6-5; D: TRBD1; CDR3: CASSYTGQGREQYF; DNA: TGTGCCAGCAGTTACACCGGACAGGGAAGGGAGCAGTACTTC
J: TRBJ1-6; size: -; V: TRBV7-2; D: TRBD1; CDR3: CASSLVRGQINSPLHF; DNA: TGTGCCAGCAGCTTAGTGCGGGGACAGATAAATTCACCCCTCCACTTT
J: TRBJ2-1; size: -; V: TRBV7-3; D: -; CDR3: CASRLGVEQFF; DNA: TGTGCCAGCAGACTAGGGGTGGAGCAGTTCTTC
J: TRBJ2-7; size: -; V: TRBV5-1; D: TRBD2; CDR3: CASTTSGGSYEQYF; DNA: TGCGCCAGCACAACTAGCGGGGGATCCTACGAGCAGTACTTC
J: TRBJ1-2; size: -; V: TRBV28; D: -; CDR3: CASSFGSVNYGYTF; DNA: TGTGCCAGCAGTTTTGGTTCGGTTAACTATGGCTACACCTTC
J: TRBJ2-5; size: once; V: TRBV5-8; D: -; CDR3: CASSLEPGKTQYF; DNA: TGTGCCAGCAGCTTGGAACCGGGGAAGACCCAGTACTTC
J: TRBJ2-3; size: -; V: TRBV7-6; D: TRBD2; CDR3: CASSPRAAGEIADTQYF; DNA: TGTGCCAGCAGTCCCAGGGCAGCGGGAGAAATAGCAGATACGCAGTATTTT
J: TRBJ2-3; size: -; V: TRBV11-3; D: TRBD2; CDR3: CASSLDGSGRVTDTQYF; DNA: TGTGCCAGCAGCTTAGATGGCAGCGGGAGGGTGACAGATACGCAGTATTTT
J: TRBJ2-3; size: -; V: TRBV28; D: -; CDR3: CASSPGPPGDTQYF; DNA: TGTGCCAGCAGTCCGGGGCCCCCGGGGGATACGCAGTATTTT
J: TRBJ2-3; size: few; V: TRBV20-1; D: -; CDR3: CSALFTGTQYF; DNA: TGCAGTGCTCTCTTCACCGGCACGCAGTATTTT
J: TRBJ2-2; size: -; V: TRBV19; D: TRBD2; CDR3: CASSRLAGDSGELFF; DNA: TGTGCCAGTAGTAGACTAGCGGGAGATAGCGGGGAGCTGTTTTTT
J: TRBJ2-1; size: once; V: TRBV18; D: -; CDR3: CASSPFNSRYNEQFF; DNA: TGTGCCAGCTCACCATTTAACAGTCGCTACAATGAGCAGTTCTTC
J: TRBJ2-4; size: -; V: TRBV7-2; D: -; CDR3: CASSLVEKGIQYF; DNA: TGTGCCAGCAGCTTAGTAGAGAAGGGCATTCAGTACTTC
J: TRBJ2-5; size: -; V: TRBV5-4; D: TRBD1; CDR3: CASSLTGGSGETQYF; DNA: TGTGCCAGCAGCTTGACAGGGGGCTCTGGAGAGACCCAGTACTTC
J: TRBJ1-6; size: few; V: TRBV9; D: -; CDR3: CASSLTATGALHF; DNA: TGTGCCAGCAGCCTGACCGCTACTGGGGCCCTCCACTTT
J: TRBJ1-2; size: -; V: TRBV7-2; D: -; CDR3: CASSPTGGYGYTF; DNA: TGTGCCAGCAGCCCTACGGGGGGCTATGGCTACACCTTC
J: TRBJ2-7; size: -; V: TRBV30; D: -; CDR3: CAWSARTRPYEQYF; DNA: TGTGCCTGGAGCGCCAGGACAAGACCCTACGAGCAGTACTTC
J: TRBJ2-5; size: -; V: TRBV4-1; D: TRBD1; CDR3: CASSQDRQGAQQETQYF; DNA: TGCGCCAGCAGCCAAGACCGACAGGGGGCCCAGCAAGAGACCCAGTACTTC
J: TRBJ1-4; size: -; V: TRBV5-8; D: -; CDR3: CASSLWGGSTNEKLFF; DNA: TGTGCCAGCAGCTTGTGGGGGGGTTCGACTAATGAAAAACTGTTTTTT
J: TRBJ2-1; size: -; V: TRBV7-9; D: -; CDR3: CASSTAGVLTYNEQFF; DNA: TGTGCCAGCAGCACAGCAGGAGTCCTGACGTACAATGAGCAGTTCTTC
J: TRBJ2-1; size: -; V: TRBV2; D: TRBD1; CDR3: CASSEGFDRGEQFF; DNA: TGTGCCAGCAGTGAAGGTTTCGACAGGGGGGAGCAGTTCTTC
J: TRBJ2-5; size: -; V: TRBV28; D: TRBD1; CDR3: CASSLWSRGLETQYF; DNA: TGTGCCAGCAGTTTATGGAGCAGGGGGCTGGAGACCCAGTACTTC
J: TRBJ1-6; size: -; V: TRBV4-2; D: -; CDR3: CASSPRDKSSYNSPLHF; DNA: TGTGCCAGCAGCCCCCGGGACAAGAGCTCCTATAATTCACCCCTCCACTTT
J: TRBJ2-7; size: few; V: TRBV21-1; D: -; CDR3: CAVHRDRCYEQYF; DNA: TGTGCCGTTCACCGGGACAGGTGCTACGAGCAGTACTTC
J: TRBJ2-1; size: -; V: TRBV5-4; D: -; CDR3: CASSLDRGDEQFF; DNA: TGTGCCAGCAGCTTGGACCGCGGGGATGAGCAGTTCTTC
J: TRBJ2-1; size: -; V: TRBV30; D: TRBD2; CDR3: CAWRVPSGRGNEQFF; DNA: TGTGCCTGGAGAGTACCTAGCGGGAGAGGCAATGAGCAGTTCTTC
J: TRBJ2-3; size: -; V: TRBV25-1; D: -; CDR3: CASSDPSVSGVDTQYF; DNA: TGTGCCAGCAGTGATCCGTCGGTCTCCGGGGTAGATACGCAGTATTTT
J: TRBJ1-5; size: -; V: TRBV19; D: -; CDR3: CASTQNLGTNQPQHF; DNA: TGTGCCAGTACCCAAAATCTGGGAACCAATCAGCCCCAGCATTTT
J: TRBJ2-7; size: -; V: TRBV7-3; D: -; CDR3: CASSAVGGRYEQYF; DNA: TGTGCCAGCAGCGCGGTTGGAGGACGCTACGAGCAGTACTTC
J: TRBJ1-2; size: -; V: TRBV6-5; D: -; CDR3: CAISDRGGQDGYTF; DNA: TGTGCCATCAGTGACCGCGGGGGGCAGGATGGCTACACCTTC
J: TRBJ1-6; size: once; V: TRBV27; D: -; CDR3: CASRLNAGPNSPLHF; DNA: TGTGCCAGCAGGCTCAATGCGGGGCCCAATTCACCCCTCCACTTT
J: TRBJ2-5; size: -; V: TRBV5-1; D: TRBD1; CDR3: CASSRDSGVQETQYF; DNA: TGCGCCAGCAGCCGGGACAGTGGGGTCCAAGAGACCCAGTACTTC
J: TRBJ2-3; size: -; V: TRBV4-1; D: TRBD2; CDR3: CASAGGAYTQYF; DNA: TGCGCCAGCGCCGGGGGGGCTTATACGCAGTATTTT
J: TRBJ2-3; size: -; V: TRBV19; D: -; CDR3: CASSGRLGLSTDTQYF; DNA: TGTGCCAGTAGTGGACGACTGGGCCTTAGCACAGATACGCAGTATTTT
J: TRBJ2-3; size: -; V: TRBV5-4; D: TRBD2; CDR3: CASSPGGGGLAGGPTDTQYF; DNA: TGTGCCAGCAGCCCCGGGGGGGGTGGCCTAGCGGGAGGGCCAACAGATACGCAGTATTTT